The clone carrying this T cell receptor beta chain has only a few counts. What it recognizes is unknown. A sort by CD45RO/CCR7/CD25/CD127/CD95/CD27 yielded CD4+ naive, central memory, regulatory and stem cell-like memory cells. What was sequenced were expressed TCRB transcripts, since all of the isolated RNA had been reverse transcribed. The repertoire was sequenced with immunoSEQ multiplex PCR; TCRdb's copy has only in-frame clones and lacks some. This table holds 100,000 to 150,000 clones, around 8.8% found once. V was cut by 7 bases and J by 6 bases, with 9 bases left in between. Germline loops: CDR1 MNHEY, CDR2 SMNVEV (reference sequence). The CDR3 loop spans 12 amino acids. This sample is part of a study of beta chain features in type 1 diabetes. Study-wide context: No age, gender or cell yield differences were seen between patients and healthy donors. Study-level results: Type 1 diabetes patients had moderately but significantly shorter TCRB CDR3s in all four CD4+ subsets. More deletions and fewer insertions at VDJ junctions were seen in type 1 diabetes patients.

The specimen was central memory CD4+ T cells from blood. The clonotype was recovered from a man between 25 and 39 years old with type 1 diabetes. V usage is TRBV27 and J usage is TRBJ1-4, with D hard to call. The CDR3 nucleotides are TGTGCCAGCAAAGATAGCTATGAAAAACTGTTTTTT. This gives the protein CASKDSYEKLFF.